A single sample is the source of the 19 T cell receptor beta chains below, sequenced in a study of brain metastases from non-small cell lung cancer. Produced via immunoSEQ multiplex PCR; TCRdb's table is partial and in-frame only. The repertoire holds 7,500 to 10,000 clones, with roughly 80% as singletons. Specimen: primary lung tumor tissue. The receptor source for this set is a donor aged 40 or older with non-small cell lung cancer.

CDR3 region: CASSYSDGDIGTEAFF. CDR3 sequence (DNA): TGTGCCAGCAGTTACTCGGATGGGGATATTGGCACTGAAGCTTTCTTT. The chain employs TRBV6-5 and TRBJ1-1; D gene ambiguous. V shed 0 bases and J shed 4 bases, with 15 bases lying between them. The germline CDR1 and CDR2 sequences are MNHEY and SVGAGI. The CDR3 consists of 16 residues.

As concerns this clone: Other nucleotide sequences from this sample produce the same CDR3. This chain links TRBV5-4 with TRBJ1-2, with D uncertain. Trimming removed 0 bases from V and 2 bases from J, with 8 bases in between. The CDR3 length is 14 residues. The germline V gene encodes CDR1 SGHNT and CDR2 YYREEE (reference sequence). The CDR3 protein is CASSLAGPNYGYTF. CDR3 in DNA: TGTGCCAGCAGCTTGGCGGGTCCAAACTATGGCTACACCTTC.

V gene TRBV19 combines with J gene TRBJ1-2; D remains ambiguous. Per germline, CDR1 LNHDA and CDR2 SQIVND (reference sequence). Trimming pared 0 bases from V and 5 bases from J, leaving 7 bases between. The CDR3 covers 13 residues. CDR3 DNA: TGTGCCAGTAGTATAGACCCAAGATATGGCTACACCTTC. It translates to CASSIDPRYGYTF.

The V and J genes are TRBV18 and TRBJ2-5; 7 nucleotides agree with TRBD1. The ends lost 1 base at V and 5 bases at J; junction bases unmatched: 4. The germline V gene has CDR1 KGHSH and CDR2 LQKENI. This CDR3 has 14 residues. The DNA of the CDR3 is TGTGCCAGCTCACCACTGACAGGGACCGAGACCCAGTACTTC. It specifies CASSPLTGTETQYF.

The gene calls are TRBV2 and TRBJ1-2, with TRBD1 matching over 9 bases. The CDR3 contains 15 residues. V shed 6 bases and J 13 bases; nucleotides not matched to a gene: 18. Germline loops: CDR1 SNHLY, CDR2 FYNNEI. For the CDR3, the DNA is TGTGCCAGCAGGCCAACAGGGGGCGCGTCGACTCTAACCACCTTC. Translating gives CASRPTGGASTLTTF.

The V and J genes are TRBV15 and TRBJ2-7; D might be TRBD2 (6 bases). CDR3 length: 17 amino acids. The germline CDR1 and CDR2 sequences are LNHNV and YYDKDF (reference sequence). Trimming shortened V by 3 bases and J by 0 bases, and 18 bases separated the two germline ends. The CDR3 DNA sequence: TGTGCCACCAGCAGTTCAAGAGACGGGGGAAGCTCCTACGAGCAGTACTTC. This encodes CATSSSRDGGSSYEQYF. Full variable domain (outside the CDR3, taken from reference TRBV15 and TRBJ2-7): DAMVIQNPRYQVTQFGKPVTLSCSQTLNHNVMYWYQQKSSQAPKLLFHYYDKDFNNEADTPDNFQSRRPNTSFCFLDIRSPGLGDTAMYLCATSSSRDGGSSYEQYFGPGTRLTVT.

The V gene is TRBV2, the J gene TRBJ1-5; 7 nucleotides line up with TRBD1. This CDR3 contains 17 residues. Germline values: CDR1 SNHLY, CDR2 FYNNEI. The V gene end was trimmed by 3 bases and the J gene end by 9 bases; junction bases not matched to a gene: 17. CDR3 sequence reads: CASSEWTGDASSGPQHF. For the CDR3, the DNA is TGTGCCAGCAGTGAGTGGACAGGCGACGCCTCGAGTGGGCCCCAGCATTTT.

This sequence joins TRBV5-4 and TRBJ1-5; D is unresolved. Trimming removed 0 bases from V and 4 bases from J, with 2 bases in between. This CDR3 contains 12 residues. The germline V gene encodes CDR1 SGHNT and CDR2 YYREEE (reference sequence). The CDR3 coding sequence is TGTGCCAGCAGCTTGGATAATCAGCCCCAGCATTTT. It codes for CASSLDNQPQHF. Filled out from reference TRBV5-4 and TRBJ1-5, the complete variable domain reads ETGVTQSPTHLIKTRGQQVTLRCSSQSGHNTVSWYQQALGQGPQFIFQYYREEENGRGNFPPRFSGLQFPNYSSELNVNALELDDSALYLCASSLDNQPQHFGDGTRLSIL.

This rearrangement joins TRBV7-8 to TRBJ1-1, with D possibly TRBD1 on 5 matching bases. Trimming stripped 4 bases from V and 3 bases from J, with 15 bases between. This CDR3 has 15 amino acids. The germline gives CDR1 SGHVS, CDR2 FQNEAQ. The CDR3 DNA reads as TGTGCCAGCAGCTCCCTAAGCGGGGCGGACACTGAAGCTTTCTTT. It translates to CASSSLSGADTEAFF.

CDR3 sequence reads: CASSLAGGADEKLFF. The CDR3 DNA reads as TGCGCCAGCAGCTTGGCCGGGGGTGCAGATGAAAAACTGTTTTTT. The chain couples TRBV5-1 to TRBJ1-4, with a tentative D call TRBD1 (5 bases). CDR1 and CDR2 (germline): SGHRS, YFSETQ. V was shortened by 0 bases and J by 6 bases, with 12 bases between the two germline ends. CDR3 length: 15 residues. Full variable domain (outside the CDR3, taken from reference TRBV5-1 and TRBJ1-4): KAGVTQTPRYLIKTRGQQVTLSCSPISGHRSVSWYQQTPGQGLQFLFEYFSETQRNKGNFPGRFSGRQFSNSRSEMNVSTLELGDSALYLCASSLAGGADEKLFFGSGTQLSVL.

Comment on this clone: Germline is not matched at one junction end, which may reflect a read error. This same CDR3 is encoded by further DNA sequences in the sample. The chain uses TRBV3-1 (or the pseudogene TRBV3-2) and TRBJ1-1, with TRBD1 matching 8 bases. Germline values: CDR1 LGHDT, CDR2 YNNKEL (reference sequence). The CDR3 has 15 residues. CDR3: CASSRLTGGEAEAFF. The CDR3 nucleotides read TGTGCCAGCAGCCGCCTTACAGGGGGGGAGGCTGAAGCTTTTTTT.

The rearrangement uses TRBV6-5 and TRBJ1-1, with 7 bases that match TRBD1. From germline, CDR1 is MNHEY and CDR2 SVGAGI. The J segment lost 3 bases and the V segment lost 6 bases, leaving 7 bases of the junction unmatched. This CDR3 is 14 amino acids long. CDR3 sequence reads: CASSPRGDDTEAFF. CDR3 DNA sequence: TGTGCCAGCAGCCCCAGGGGGGATGACACTGAAGCTTTCTTT.

In regard to this clone: One end of the junction does not line up with germline, which may come from a read error. J is TRBJ1-1 and V is TRBV6-2 or TRBV6-3; D unclear. The CDR3 has 13 residues. CDR1 and CDR2 from the germline V gene are MNHEY and SVGEGT. CDR3 coding DNA: TGTGCCAGCAGTTCTACAGTGAACACTGAAGTTTTCTTT. It encodes CASSSTVNTEVFF.

V usage is TRBV19 and J usage is TRBJ2-2; D is tentatively TRBD1 or TRBD2 (5 bases each). Looked up from germline, CDR1 is LNHDA and CDR2 is SQIVND (reference sequence). Trimming removed 3 bases from V and 3 bases from J, with 14 bases in between. The CDR3 extends over 16 amino acids. The CDR3 reads CASSISGRAYTGELFF. The CDR3 bases are TGTGCCAGTAGTATTTCAGGGCGGGCCTACACCGGGGAGCTGTTTTTT.

This clone is a singleton in its sample. This chain joins TRBV4-2 and TRBJ1-1; possibly TRBD1 for D (6 bases). This CDR3 has 14 residues. From germline, CDR1 is LGHNA and CDR2 YNFKEQ. V was cut by 1 base and J by 3 bases, with 9 bases left in between. CDR3 protein: CASSQVRGDTEAFF. CDR3 coding DNA: TGTGCCAGCAGCCAAGTTAGGGGGGACACTGAAGCTTTCTTT.

The chain recombines TRBV30 with TRBJ1-1; D perhaps matches TRBD1 (6 bases). Germline CDR1 and CDR2: GTSNPN and SVGIG (reference sequence). This CDR3 spans 16 amino acids. V was shortened by 8 bases and J by 1 base, with 23 bases between the two germline ends. The CDR3 region has the DNA TGTGCCGGGTCTGGTCGTTCGACAGGCGCGAACACTGAAGCTTTCTTT. Translation gives CAGSGRSTGANTEAFF.

This chain links TRBV5-6 with TRBJ2-7, with a possible D match to TRBD1 (5 bases). V was shortened by 4 bases and J by 4 bases, with 9 bases between the two germline ends. This CDR3 region has 12 residues. Per the germline V gene, CDR1 is SGHDT and CDR2 is YYEEEE. The chain's CDR3 is CASSRQGYEQYF. The CDR3 region has the DNA TGTGCCAGCAGCCGCCAGGGTTACGAGCAGTACTTC.

This clone is a singleton in its sample. V usage is TRBV5-5 and J usage is TRBJ1-1; D gene ambiguous. Deletions cut 3 bases from V and 2 bases from J, with 11 bases between. From germline, CDR1 is SGHKS and CDR2 YYEKEE (reference sequence). The CDR3 is made up of 14 amino acids. The CDR3 bases are TGTGCCAGCAGCTCAGAGGCTTACAACACTGAAGCTTTCTTT. Protein sequence: CASSSEAYNTEAFF.

The J gene is TRBJ2-5, the V gene TRBV7-2, with a weak D call TRBD2 (6 bases). Germline V gene data show CDR1 as SGHTA and CDR2 as FQGNSA. V dropped 4 bases and J dropped 2 bases, with 14 bases sitting between them. CDR3 length: 15 amino acids. The CDR3 DNA reads TGTGCCAGCAGCTCTGGCGCGGGGTTTCAAGAGACCCAGTACTTC. Encoded protein: CASSSGAGFQETQYF.